Following are 21 T cell receptor beta chains from one sample sequenced in a study of CD8+CD57+ T cells in acquired aplastic anemia. The patients chosen for sequencing had shown expansion of CD8+CD57+ cells (detected by flow cytometry). CDR3 and TCR beta VDJ profiling relied on a genomic DNA template. One entry per CDR3 protein, called by TCRdb with MiXCR from the reads. This table holds 450,000 to 550,000 distinct CDR3 sequences, more than 25% found once. Sequencing was done on a sample of sorted CD4+, CD8+, or CD8+CD57+ T cells (not recorded which) from PBMCs. These receptors were collected from a human donor with aplastic anemia.

This clonotype was observed a few times. V is TRBV18 and J is TRBJ1-1; D gene unclear. The germline CDR1 and CDR2 sequences are KGHSH and LQKENI. The CDR3 runs to 15 residues. Trimming pared 3 bases from V and 1 base from J, leaving 12 bases between. The CDR3 protein is CASSPQTQKNTEAFF. The CDR3 nucleotides are TGTGCCAGCTCACCGCAGACACAAAAGAACACTGAAGCTTTCTTT.

This clonotype was seen only a few times. One end of the junction varies from germline; a read error may be responsible. This chain connects TRBV6-6 to TRBJ1-5; TRBD1 agrees at 8 bases. The CDR3 consists of 11 residues. Germline values: CDR1 MNHNY, CDR2 SVGAGI (reference sequence). The CDR3 here is CANSLGQAQNF. The DNA for the CDR3 is TGTGCCAACAGTTTGGGACAGGCCCAAAATTTT.

Notes on this clonotype: One end of the junction does not line up with germline, which may come from a read error. The V gene is TRBV10-3, the J gene TRBJ2-7; no definite D call. Germline V gives CDR1 ENHRY, CDR2 SYGVKD. There are 15 residues in the CDR3. The CDR3 loop reads CASSGEAIKTYEQYF. The CDR3 DNA sequence: TGTGCCAGCAGTGGAGAAGCGATTAAGACCTACGAGCAGTACTTC.

This clonotype was counted at least ten times. V usage is TRBV2 and J usage is TRBJ2-6; D call uncertain. This CDR3 comprises 15 residues. Trimming took 11 bases from V and 0 from J, leaving 14 bases between them. Looked up from germline, CDR1 is SNHLY and CDR2 is FYNNEI. The CDR3 DNA sequence: TGTGCCTCAACAAAGGAGATCTCTGGGGCCAACGTCCTGACTTTC. This encodes CASTKEISGANVLTF.

Remarks on this clonotype: Since a much larger clone is just one base distant, this may be a read error. The rearrangement links TRBV7-2 to TRBJ1-3; 8 bases map to TRBD1. Germline assignment: CDR1 SGHTA and CDR2 FQGNSA. CDR3 length equals 14 residues. CDR3 nucleotides: TGTGCCAGCAGCCGGGACAGGTCTGGAAACACCGTATATTTT. Protein sequence: CASSRDRSGNTVYF.

In its sample, this clonotype was seen once. J is TRBJ1-6 and V is TRBV19; D is ambiguous. V was pared by 5 bases and J by 10 bases, with 9 bases between. The CDR3 extends over 12 amino acids. Germline V CDR1 and CDR2: LNHDA, SQIVND (reference sequence). The DNA for the CDR3 is TGTGCCAGTAGTCCCGGGCGCTCACCCCTCCACTTT. It encodes CASSPGRSPLHF.

This clonotype was counted many times. This chain links TRBV20-1 with TRBJ2-7, with TRBD2 matching over 10 bases. Trimming at V came to 3 bases and at J to 6 bases, leaving 5 bases not matched to a gene. Germline values: CDR1 DFQATT, CDR2 SNEGSKA (reference sequence). The CDR3 covers 13 residues. In DNA form, the CDR3 reads TGCAGTGCTAGTCCTGTAGCGGGGGGCGAGCAGTACTTC. Residues: CSASPVAGGEQYF.

This clonotype has just a few counts. The CDR3 bases are TGTGCCAGCAGCCTAGAGGTAGCGGGGGGGCCCTCCTACGAGCAGTACTTC. It yields the protein CASSLEVAGGPSYEQYF. J is TRBJ2-7 and V is TRBV7-9, with 11 bases matching TRBD2. Germline values: CDR1 SEHNR, CDR2 FQNEAQ (reference sequence). The junction had 9 bases not matched to a gene; V was cut back by 5 bases and J by 0 bases. This CDR3 has 17 residues. The full variable domain, its missing parts supplied by reference TRBV7-9 and TRBJ2-7, is DTGVSQNPRHKITKRGQNVTFRCDPISEHNRLYWYRQTLGQGPEFLTYFQNEAQLEKSRLLSDRFSAERPKGSFSTLEIQRTEQGDSAMYLCASSLEVAGGPSYEQYFGPGTRLTVT.

The CDR3 here is CASSSRDRSYEQYF. The DNA of the CDR3 is TGTGCCAGCAGCTCCCGGGACAGGTCCTACGAGCAGTACTTC. The rearrangement links TRBV6-1 to TRBJ2-7; 8 bases agree with TRBD1. Germline assignment: CDR1 MNHNS and CDR2 SASEGT. CDR3 length equals 14 residues. The J segment lost 1 base and the V segment lost 6 bases, leaving 5 bases of the junction unmatched.

As for this clonotype: A much larger clone differs from this one at a single base, so this may be a read error. The chain uses TRBV6-1 and TRBJ2-6, with D perhaps matching TRBD1 or TRBD2 (5 bases each). CDR3 length: 13 amino acids. Germline values: CDR1 MNHNS, CDR2 SASEGT. CDR3 sequence (DNA): TGTGCCAGCAGTCCGACGGGGCTCAACGTCCTGGCTTTC. Translated: CASSPTGLNVLAF.

This clonotype was recorded a few times. In DNA, the CDR3 is TGTGCCAGCAGCTTAGCGACAGGGGTAAAGGAAAAACTGTTTTTT. Residues: CASSLATGVKEKLFF. The rearrangement joins TRBV7-6 to TRBJ1-4; 8 nucleotides agree with TRBD1. The germline gives CDR1 SGHVS, CDR2 FNYEAQ. The CDR3 contains 15 residues. Losses at the gene ends were 0 bases for V and 8 bases for J; bases not matched to a gene: 5.

This clonotype was seen only a few times. This may be a read error: a much more frequent sequence differs by one nucleotide. The rearrangement uses TRBV2 and TRBJ1-2, with D possibly TRBD1 on 6 matching bases. CDR3 size: 14 residues. Trimming pared 0 bases from V and 8 bases from J, leaving 13 bases between. From germline, CDR1 is SNHLY and CDR2 FYNNEI. CDR3 sequence: CASSEAGAPCGYTF. The DNA for the CDR3 is TGTGCCAGCAGTGAAGCGGGGGCTCCGTGCGGCTACACCTTC.

This clonotype was picked up a small number of times. Germline is not matched at one junction end, which may reflect a read error. The rearrangement joins TRBV29-1 to TRBJ1-2; 8 positions agree with TRBD1. Per the germline V gene, CDR1 is SQVTM and CDR2 is ANQGSEA. The CDR3 runs to 14 residues. This CDR3 is CSVEDRVGLYRYTF. Written as DNA, the CDR3 is TGCAGCGTCGAGGACAGGGTGGGCCTCTATCGCTACACCTTC. Looking up the rest from reference TRBV29-1 and TRBJ1-2 gives the full variable domain: SAVISQKPSRDICQRGTSLTIQCQVDSQVTMMFWYRQQPGQSLTLIATANQGSEATYESGFVIDKFPISRPNLTFSTLTVSNMSPEDSSIYLCSVEDRVGLYRYTFGSGTRLTVV.

This chain uses TRBV2 with TRBJ2-7; D unclear. The CDR3 runs to 14 residues. CDR1 and CDR2 (germline): SNHLY, FYNNEI. V lost 5 bases to trimming and J lost 2 bases, with 13 bases between them. CDR3 in DNA: TGTGCCAGCAGTCAGGACCCTTATACCTACGAGCAGTACTTC. Its translation is CASSQDPYTYEQYF.

Note on this clonotype: This sequence may be a read error, since a much larger clone differs from it by one base. The chain links TRBV10-3 to TRBJ2-3; no clear D. The DNA matches TRBJ1-5 better at its end, which makes the J call doubtful. Germline V lookup: CDR1 ENHRY, CDR2 SYGVKD. The CDR3 extends over 16 amino acids. CDR3 bases: TGTGCCAGCCACCCTTTTCTAGCGGGAGGGCCAGATACGCAGCATTTT. Translated: CASHPFLAGGPDTQHF.

This clonotype was observed many times. The chain has TRBV24-1 and TRBJ2-3; D gene unclear. This CDR3 is built from 10 residues. Looked up from germline, CDR1 is KGHDR and CDR2 is SFDVKD. V was shortened by 10 bases and J by 8 bases, with 9 bases between the two germline ends. This CDR3 is CATRNVTQYF. The CDR3 DNA reads as TGTGCCACACGCAACGTTACGCAGTATTTT.

This clonotype was seen ten or more times. The rearrangement links TRBV19 to TRBJ2-7, with no clear D. In germline, CDR1 is LNHDA, CDR2 SQIVND (reference sequence). This CDR3 spans 13 amino acids. With 6 bases removed from V and 3 bases from J, the gap between germline ends came to 12 bases. The CDR3 DNA is TGTGCCAGTAGCGTACAACGGAACTACGAGCAGTACTTC. Its translation: CASSVQRNYEQYF. The full variable domain, in which reference TRBV19 and TRBJ2-7 provide the parts outside the CDR3, is DGGITQSPKYLFRKEGQNVTLSCEQNLNHDAMYWYRQDPGQGLRLIYYSQIVNDFQKGDIAEGYSVSREKKESFPLTVTSAQKNPTAFYLCASSVQRNYEQYFGPGTRLTVT.

This clonotype was seen a few times. The V gene is TRBV9, the J gene TRBJ2-1; D not certain. This CDR3 is built from 11 residues. Trimming pared 4 bases from V and 10 bases from J, leaving 9 bases between. Germline V gene data show CDR1 as SGDLS and CDR2 as YYNGEE. CDR3 coding DNA: TGTGCCAGCAGCCAGAATCAAGAGCAGTTCTTC. It encodes CASSQNQEQFF.

This clonotype was detected only once. V and J are TRBV5-1 and TRBJ1-1; D not resolved. This CDR3 has 14 residues. Germline assignment: CDR1 SGHRS and CDR2 YFSETQ. Trimming took off 0 bases at V and 3 bases at J, with 9 bases between the two ends. Here the CDR3 reads CASSLDRADTEAFF. The CDR3 nucleotides read TGCGCCAGCAGCTTGGACCGGGCGGACACTGAAGCTTTCTTT.

The table lists this clonotype with many counts. This sequence joins TRBV19 and TRBJ1-5, with D tentatively TRBD1 (5 bases). The CDR3 runs to 16 residues. V was clipped by 2 bases and J by 1 base, with 12 bases between them. Germline-derived CDR1 and CDR2 are LNHDA and SQIVND (reference sequence). The CDR3 DNA is TGTGCCAGTAGTATAACCGGGACTCAAAGCAATCAGCCCCAGCATTTT. This gives the protein CASSITGTQSNQPQHF. Filled out from reference TRBV19 and TRBJ1-5, the complete variable domain reads DGGITQSPKYLFRKEGQNVTLSCEQNLNHDAMYWYRQDPGQGLRLIYYSQIVNDFQKGDIAEGYSVSREKKESFPLTVTSAQKNPTAFYLCASSITGTQSNQPQHFGDGTRLSIL.

This clonotype was recorded many times. The V and J genes are TRBV7-2 and TRBJ2-7; 7 nucleotides match TRBD1. This CDR3 is 14 amino acids long. V shed 5 bases and J 4 bases; nucleotides not matched to a gene: 8. The germline CDR1 and CDR2 sequences are SGHTA and FQGNSA. CDR3 DNA: TGTGCCAGCAGCCAACAGGGGAACAGGTACGAGCAGTACTTC. Protein sequence: CASSQQGNRYEQYF.